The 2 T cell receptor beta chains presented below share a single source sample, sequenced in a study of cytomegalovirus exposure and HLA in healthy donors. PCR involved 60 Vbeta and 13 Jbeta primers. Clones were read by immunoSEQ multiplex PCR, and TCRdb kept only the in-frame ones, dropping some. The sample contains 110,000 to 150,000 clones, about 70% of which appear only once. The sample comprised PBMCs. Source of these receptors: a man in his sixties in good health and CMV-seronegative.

CDR3 loop: CASSPQGATPGGYTF. CDR3 bases: TGTGCCAGCAGCCCCCAGGGGGCCACTCCCGGTGGCTACACCTTC. V gene TRBV27 combines with J gene TRBJ1-2; 8 nucleotides align to TRBD1. CDR1 and CDR2 from the germline V gene are MNHEY and SMNVEV (reference sequence). The length of the CDR3 is 15 residues. V shed 6 bases and J 7 bases; nucleotides not matched to a gene: 13.

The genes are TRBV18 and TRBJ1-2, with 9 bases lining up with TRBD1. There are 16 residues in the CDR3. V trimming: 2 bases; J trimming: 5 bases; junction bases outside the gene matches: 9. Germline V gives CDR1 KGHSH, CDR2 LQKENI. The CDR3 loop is CASSPITGGARYGYTF. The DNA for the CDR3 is TGTGCCAGCTCACCAATTACAGGGGGCGCTCGGTATGGCTACACCTTC. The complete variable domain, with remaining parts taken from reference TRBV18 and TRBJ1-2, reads NAGVMQNPRHLVRRRGQEARLRCSPMKGHSHVYWYRQLPEEGLKFMVYLQKENIIDESGMPKERFSAEFPKEGPSILRIQQVVRGDSAAYFCASSPITGGARYGYTFGSGTRLTVV.